One sample yielded the 4 T cell receptor beta chains listed below, sequenced in a study of blood T cell repertoires in COVID-19. This table comes from immunoSEQ multiplex PCR, and its TCRdb copy is limited to in-frame clones, with some not included. The repertoire holds 150,000 to 200,000 clones, with 80% to 90% as singletons. Input material: peripheral blood. The receptors shown here come from a man in his sixties with acute or convalescent COVID-19.

The chain uses TRBV28 and TRBJ2-1; 10 bases agree with TRBD2. This CDR3 contains 14 residues. Losses at the gene ends were 8 bases for V and 8 bases for J; bases not matched to a gene: 9. Germline CDR1 reads MDHEN; CDR2 reads SYDVKM. CDR3 coding DNA: TGTGCCAGCGGTCGAACTAGCGGGATTGATGAGCAGTTCTTC. Its translation is CASGRTSGIDEQFF.

The V call is TRBV5-1, the J call TRBJ1-1; D unresolved. The CDR3 is 13 residues long. The ends were cut back, 5 bases at V and 4 bases at J, with 12 bases in the middle. Germline V CDR1 and CDR2: SGHRS, YFSETQ. The DNA of the CDR3 is TGCGCCAGCAGGGAGGGATCGGGCACTGAAGCTTTCTTT. Protein sequence: CASREGSGTEAFF.

CDR3 protein: CASSLEGLAGFQTQYF. CDR3 DNA: TGCGCCAGCAGCTTGGAGGGACTAGCGGGATTTCAGACCCAGTACTTC. The V call is TRBV5-1, the J call TRBJ2-5; 13 bases fit TRBD2. The germline CDR1 and CDR2 sequences are SGHRS and YFSETQ. The CDR3 is 16 amino acids. V was pared by 0 bases and J by 6 bases, with 5 bases of the junction left unmatched.

Remarks on this clone: The identical CDR3 is also encoded by other nucleotide sequences in the sample. The rearrangement uses TRBV12-3 or TRBV12-4 and TRBJ1-5; 8 bases line up with TRBD1. The V gene end was trimmed by 4 bases and the J gene end by 7 bases; junction bases not matched to a gene: 3. The CDR3 is made up of 13 amino acids. Written as DNA, the CDR3 is TGTGCCAGCAGTTACGGACAGGGACAGCCCCAGCATTTT. Translation: CASSYGQGQPQHF.